This section outlines one TCR beta chain sequence together with its context. Antigen specificity is unknown. The data stem from a study of immune cell composition in non-small cell lung cancer. Findings of the study overall: Tumour-associated clones >0.5% occurred in 33% of adenocarcinomas, approximately 79% of squamous. Adenocarcinomas with higher top tumour-associated clone frequency had more reactive TILs.

Using immunoSEQ multiplex PCR, the repertoire was profiled, and TCRdb retains in-frame clones only, with some absent. The sample lists several thousand clones; approximately 77% were seen once. Normal lung was taken at the farthest possible site, at least 3 cm from tumour. Sequenced sample: non-adjacent lung tissue. The sequence derives from a human donor with non-small cell lung cancer.

The CDR3 DNA reads TGCGCCAGCAGCCAAGAAACCAGCGGGGGGGACTACGAGCAGTACTTC. Translated, it gives CASSQETSGGDYEQYF. The chain carries TRBV4-3 and TRBJ2-7, with 10 bases matching TRBD2. Per the germline V gene, CDR1 is LGHNA and CDR2 is YSLEER. J lost 3 bases, V lost 0 bases, and 5 bases had no gene match. The CDR3 length is 16 residues.